This T cell receptor beta chain was found in a study of cytomegalovirus exposure and HLA in healthy donors. Primers for the PCR totalled 60 Vbeta and 13 Jbeta. Using immunoSEQ multiplex PCR, the repertoire was profiled, and TCRdb retains in-frame clones only, with some absent. The table records approximately 92,000 clones, more than 65% of them present only once. To note about this clone: Antigen: not known.

Study-level findings and limits: Excluded were some V segments that proved indistinguishable, including TRBV6-2 and TRBV6-3.

V was cut by 4 bases and J by 0 bases, with 12 bases left in between. The germline CDR1 and CDR2 sequences are LGHNA and YSLEER. The CDR3 has 15 amino acids. The rearrangement uses TRBV4-3 and TRBJ1-2, with D maybe TRBD1 (6 bases). This clonotype was sampled from a girl aged 2 to 10 in good health and CMV-seropositive. The sample consisted of PBMCs. The CDR3 region has the DNA TGCGCCAGCAGCCCTAGGGGGATTGCTAACTATGGCTACACCTTC. Its protein is CASSPRGIANYGYTF.